The following is a T cell receptor (beta chain) sequence with its context. The data originate from a study of blood T cell repertoires in COVID-19. Study details: The cDNA or gDNA used as material had been derived from T cells, B-cell-depleted T cells, or PBMCs.

V was trimmed by 0 bases and J by 9 bases, leaving 11 bases between them. CDR3 length equals 12 residues. CDR1 is GTSNPN and CDR2 is SVGIG in the germline V gene (reference sequence). Some clones are missing from TCRdb's copy, which holds only in-frame ones; the method was immunoSEQ multiplex PCR. The table shows about 320,000 clones, with around 86% occurring only once. Among Cohort 3 donors, those recovered had two negative PCRs, clearance, or symptom resolution. The material sequenced was PBMCs or T cells enriched from blood (not recorded which). The origin of this receptor is a young woman who had recovered from COVID-19. V is TRBV30 and J is TRBJ1-1; D is possibly TRBD1 (5 bases). Here the CDR3 DNA reads TGTGCCTGGAGTGTTAGGGCAGGGAAAGCTTTCTTT. Translated: CAWSVRAGKAFF. Combining the CDR3 with reference TRBV30 and TRBJ1-1 gives the whole variable domain SQTIHQWPATLVQPVGSPLSLECTVEGTSNPNLYWYRQAAGRGLQLLFYSVGIGQISSEVPQNLSASRPQDRQFILSSKKLLLSDSGFYLCAWSVRAGKAFFGQGTRLTVV.